This is a list of T cell receptor beta chains from one sample in a study of blood T cells in healthy people across ages. A single record per CDR3 protein comes from TCRdb applying MiXCR to the 5' RACE reads. The table lists roughly 1,300,000 distinct CDR3 sequences, 59% of them singletons. Sequences were obtained from blood. All receptors come from a man between 18 and 35 years old in good health. CDR3s include the opening cysteine and the closing phenylalanine or tryptophan. Fields, in order: V gene, J gene, clone size, D gene, CDR3 protein, CDR3 DNA. A D gene is named only where the DNA matches it firmly. Clone size is not always given. Where it is, it says once, few, many or a class for expanded clones.

TRBV5-6,TRBJ2-7,.,TRBD1,CASYRGWDYEQYF,TGTGCCAGTTACAGGGGGTGGGACTACGAGCAGTACTTC
TRBV15,TRBJ1-2,few,.,CATSSEIWTAYGYTF,TGTGCCACCAGCAGCGAAATCTGGACAGCTTATGGCTACACCTTC
TRBV28,TRBJ2-5,.,TRBD1,CASSSLTNPGQGQSETQYF,TGTGCCAGCAGTTCTCTTACGAATCCGGGACAGGGGCAATCTGAGACCCAGTACTTC
TRBV27,TRBJ2-7,few,.,CASSRLPGGPKYF,TGTGCCAGCAGTCGCCTCCCCGGGGGCCCAAAGTACTTC
TRBV6-2/TRBV6-3,TRBJ2-2,.,TRBD1,CASSYLGQGPTGELFF,TGTGCCAGCAGTTACCTGGGACAGGGTCCCACCGGGGAGCTGTTTTTT
TRBV5-1,TRBJ2-3,.,.,CASSLGLKSTDTQYF,TGCGCCAGCAGCTTAGGGCTTAAAAGCACAGATACGCAGTATTTT
TRBV7-9,TRBJ1-1,few,.,CASSRMGGSTEAFF,TGTGCCAGCAGTCGTATGGGGGGGAGCACTGAAGCTTTCTTT
TRBV20-1,TRBJ2-5,.,.,CSATLGNYNEQYF,TGCAGTGCCACCCTAGGAAACTACAATGAGCAGTACTTC
TRBV29-1,TRBJ2-2,.,.,CSVASLGGLTGELFF,TGCAGCGTCGCGTCGCTAGGAGGGCTAACCGGGGAGCTGTTTTTT
TRBV7-2,TRBJ1-2,.,.,CASSLEGGLWDGYTF,TGTGCCAGCAGCTTAGAGGGCGGGTTATGGGATGGCTACACCTTC
TRBV27,TRBJ2-1,.,TRBD2,CASSASGGAGYTEQFF,TGTGCCAGCAGTGCTAGCGGGGGGGCGGGCTACACTGAGCAGTTCTTC
TRBV11-3,TRBJ2-3,.,TRBD2,CASSLAPSGPFGDTQYF,TGTGCCAGCAGCTTAGCTCCTAGCGGGCCCTTCGGAGATACGCAGTATTTT
TRBV2,TRBJ1-2,.,.,CASSQGAGTLYGYTF,TGTGCCAGTTCTCAGGGAGCCGGGACACTCTATGGCTACACCTTC
TRBV11-2,TRBJ2-7,.,TRBD1,CASSLAVWDSTYEQYF,TGTGCCAGCAGCTTGGCCGTTTGGGACAGTACCTACGAGCAGTACTTC
TRBV15,TRBJ2-6,.,.,CATSLLSGANVLTF,TGTGCCACCAGCCTCCTATCTGGGGCCAACGTCCTGACTTTC
TRBV4-1,TRBJ2-5,few,TRBD2,CASSPFGTSGETQYF,TGCGCCAGCAGCCCGTTCGGGACTAGCGGGGAGACCCAGTACTTC
TRBV6-2/TRBV6-3,TRBJ2-5,.,TRBD2,CASSSQRGGFQETQYF,TGTGCCAGCAGCTCCCAGCGGGGGGGGTTCCAAGAGACCCAGTACTTC
TRBV20-1,TRBJ2-1,few,.,CSARDLGGQREQFF,TGCAGTGCTAGAGATCTCGGAGGCCAGCGGGAGCAGTTCTTC
TRBV4-1,TRBJ2-5,.,.,CASSQDPGRGETQYF,TGCGCCAGCAGCCAAGATCCAGGCAGGGGAGAGACCCAGTACTTC
TRBV29-1,TRBJ1-5,.,.,CSVGGQNSNQPQHF,TGCAGCGTTGGGGGCCAGAATAGCAATCAGCCCCAGCATTTT
TRBV5-5,TRBJ2-3,few,.,CASSITWFNTDTQYF,TGTGCCAGCAGCATTACCTGGTTCAACACAGATACGCAGTATTTT
TRBV7-2,TRBJ2-3,.,.,CASSLYRAIAGDTQYF,TGTGCCAGCAGCTTATATCGAGCGATTGCAGGAGATACGCAGTATTTT
TRBV20-1,TRBJ2-7,few,.,CSVENGYEQYF,TGCAGTGTAGAGAATGGATACGAGCAGTACTTC
TRBV7-2,TRBJ1-5,.,.,CASSLVPGKQPQHF,TGTGCCAGCAGCTTAGTCCCGGGGAAGCAGCCCCAGCATTTT
TRBV7-2,TRBJ2-5,once,TRBD2,CASSSRRTSGEETQYF,TGTGCCAGCAGCTCGCGCAGGACTAGCGGGGAAGAGACCCAGTACTTC
TRBV5-6,TRBJ1-2,.,.,CASRPGSHYGYTF,TGTGCCAGCAGACCAGGGTCCCACTATGGCTACACCTTC
TRBV6-6,TRBJ2-7,.,TRBD2,CASRYGLAGIYEQYF,TGTGCCAGCAGGTACGGACTAGCGGGAATCTACGAGCAGTACTTC